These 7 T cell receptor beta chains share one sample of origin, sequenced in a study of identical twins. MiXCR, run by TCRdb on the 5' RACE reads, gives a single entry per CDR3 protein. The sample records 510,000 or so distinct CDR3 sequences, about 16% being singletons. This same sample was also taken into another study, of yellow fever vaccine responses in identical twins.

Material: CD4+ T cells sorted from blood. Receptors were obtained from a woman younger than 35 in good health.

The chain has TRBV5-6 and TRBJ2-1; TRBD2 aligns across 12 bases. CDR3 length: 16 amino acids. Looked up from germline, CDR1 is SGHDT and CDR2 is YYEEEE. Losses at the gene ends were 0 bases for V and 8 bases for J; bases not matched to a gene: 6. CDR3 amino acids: CASSLETSGRIHEQFF. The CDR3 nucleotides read TGTGCCAGCAGCTTGGAAACTAGCGGGAGGATACATGAGCAGTTCTTC. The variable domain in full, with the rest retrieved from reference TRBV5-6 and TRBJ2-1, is DAGVTQSPTHLIKTRGQQVTLRCSPKSGHDTVSWYQQALGQGPQFIFQYYEEEERQRGNFPDRFSGHQFPNYSSELNVNALLLGDSALYLCASSLETSGRIHEQFFGPGTRLTVL.

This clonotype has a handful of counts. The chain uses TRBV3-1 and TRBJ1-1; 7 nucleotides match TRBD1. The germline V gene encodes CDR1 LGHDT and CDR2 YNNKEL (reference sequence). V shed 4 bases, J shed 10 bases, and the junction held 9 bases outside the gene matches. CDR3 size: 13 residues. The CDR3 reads CASSLGRQGRAFF. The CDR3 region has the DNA TGTGCCAGCAGCCTGGGCAGACAGGGAAGAGCTTTCTTT.

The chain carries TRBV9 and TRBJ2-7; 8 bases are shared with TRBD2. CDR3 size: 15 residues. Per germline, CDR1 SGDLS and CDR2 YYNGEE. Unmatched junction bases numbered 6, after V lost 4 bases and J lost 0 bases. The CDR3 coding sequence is TGTGCCAGCAGCCCGCGGGGGGACGCCTCCTACGAGCAGTACTTC. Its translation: CASSPRGDASYEQYF.

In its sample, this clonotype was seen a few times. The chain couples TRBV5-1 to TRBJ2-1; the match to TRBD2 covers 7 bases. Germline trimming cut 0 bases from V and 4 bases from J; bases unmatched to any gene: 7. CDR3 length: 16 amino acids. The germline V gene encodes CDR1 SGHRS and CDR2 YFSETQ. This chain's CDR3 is CASSLDAGVGYNEQFF. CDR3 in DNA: TGCGCCAGCAGCTTGGACGCGGGGGTAGGGTACAATGAGCAGTTCTTC.

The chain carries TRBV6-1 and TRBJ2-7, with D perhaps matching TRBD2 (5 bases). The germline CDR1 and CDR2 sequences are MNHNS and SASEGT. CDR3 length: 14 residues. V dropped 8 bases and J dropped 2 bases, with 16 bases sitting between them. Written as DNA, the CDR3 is TGTGCCAGCCGGGTCGGGGTTAGCGCCTACGAGCAGTACTTC. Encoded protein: CASRVGVSAYEQYF.

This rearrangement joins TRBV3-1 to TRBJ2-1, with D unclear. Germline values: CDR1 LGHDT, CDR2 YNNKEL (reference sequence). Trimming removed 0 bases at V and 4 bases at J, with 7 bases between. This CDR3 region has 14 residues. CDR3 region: CASSQESYYNEQFF. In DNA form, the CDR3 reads TGTGCCAGCAGCCAAGAGTCCTATTACAATGAGCAGTTCTTC.

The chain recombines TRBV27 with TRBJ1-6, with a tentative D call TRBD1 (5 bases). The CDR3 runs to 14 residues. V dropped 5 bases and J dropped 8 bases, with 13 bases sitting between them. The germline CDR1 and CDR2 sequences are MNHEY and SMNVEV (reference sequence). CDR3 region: CASSVSGGDSPLHF. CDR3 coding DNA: TGTGCCAGCAGTGTAAGCGGAGGGGATTCACCCCTCCACTTT.